A single sample gave rise to the 15 T cell receptor beta chains below, sequenced in a study of cytotoxic CD8 clonotypes in ibrutinib-treated CLL. Using immunoSEQ multiplex PCR, the repertoire was profiled, and TCRdb retains in-frame clones only, with some absent. The sample includes 150,000 to 200,000 clones, more than 75% of them seen just once. The source was PBMCs, collected after 12 months of ibrutinib treatment. All receptors come from a human donor with chronic lymphocytic leukemia.

This chain links TRBV27 with TRBJ2-1, with TRBD1 matching over 7 bases. Germline CDR1 is MNHEY and CDR2 is SMNVEV (reference sequence). V shed 2 bases and J 0 bases; nucleotides not matched to a gene: 10. This CDR3 is 18 amino acids long. In DNA form, the CDR3 reads TGTGCCAGCAGTTTAAGGGGGCCCGCCCTTAGCTCCTACAATGAGCAGTTCTTC. Translation gives CASSLRGPALSSYNEQFF.

The chain has TRBV14 and TRBJ2-1; TRBD2 is a possible D gene (5 bases). Trimming left V 1 base short and J 1 base short, with 11 bases between. The CDR3 spans 16 residues. CDR1 is SGHDN and CDR2 is FVKESK in the germline V gene. The CDR3 DNA follows: TGTGCCAGCAGCCAAGGGTCTAGCTATTCCTACAATGAGCAGTTCTTC. Protein: CASSQGSSYSYNEQFF.

On this clone itself: One end of the junction fails to match germline, which may point to a read error. V is TRBV6-5 and J is TRBJ2-7, with D perhaps given as TRBD1 or TRBD2 (5 bases each). This CDR3 has 10 residues. Germline CDR1 is MNHEY and CDR2 is SVGAGI. The CDR3 DNA reads as TGTGCCAGCAGTGCAGGGAGAGAGAGCTTC. Translated: CASSAGRESF.

The chain links TRBV5-4 to TRBJ2-5, with 7 bases fitting TRBD2. Germline CDR1 reads SGHNT; CDR2 reads YYREEE (reference sequence). The CDR3 sequence is 14 residues long. Losses at the gene ends were 5 bases for V and 5 bases for J; bases not matched to a gene: 9. The CDR3 DNA follows: TGTGCCAGCAGACCAGATTGGGGAGGGGAGACCCAGTACTTC. Its protein product is CASRPDWGGETQYF.

The chain couples TRBV19 to TRBJ2-5, with 7 bases aligning to TRBD2. Germline V lookup: CDR1 LNHDA, CDR2 SQIVND (reference sequence). The CDR3 is made up of 12 amino acids. V lost 8 bases, J lost 2 bases, and 2 bases stayed unmatched. The chain's CDR3 is CASGTIQETQYF. Written as DNA, the CDR3 is TGTGCCAGTGGGACTATTCAAGAGACCCAGTACTTC.

The chain uses TRBV4-3 and TRBJ2-7, with TRBD2 as a possible D gene (7 bases). V lost 1 base, J lost 2 bases, and 21 bases lay in between. CDR3 length: 18 residues. Germline values: CDR1 LGHNA, CDR2 YSLEER. The CDR3 is CASSQGANRGGPTYEQYF. Here the CDR3 DNA reads TGCGCCAGCAGCCAAGGTGCTAACCGCGGGGGCCCCACCTACGAGCAGTACTTC.

The chain employs TRBV21-1 and TRBJ1-5. TRBV21-1 is noted as a pseudogene. The CDR3 consists of 17 residues. The CDR3 sequence is CASSKRLSLDSNQPQHF. The CDR3 coding sequence is TGTGCCAGCAGCAAAAGGTTGTCCCTTGACAGCAATCAGCCCCAGCATTTT.

This sequence joins TRBV7-2 and TRBJ1-2; tentative D call: TRBD1 (5 bases). V lost 4 bases and J 7 bases, leaving 19 bases between the germline ends. The CDR3 sequence is 15 residues long. CDR1 and CDR2 (germline): SGHTA, FQGNSA. CDR3 sequence (DNA): TGTGCCAGCAGCTCCGGGGGGGGTTTCGGTTCTGGCTACACCTTC. As protein: CASSSGGGFGSGYTF.

This chain uses TRBV30 with TRBJ1-6, with D unclear. The CDR3 runs 15 residues. V gave up 3 bases and J gave up 0 bases, with 9 bases separating them. Germline V gene lookup returns CDR1 GTSNPN and CDR2 SVGIG (reference sequence). For the CDR3, the DNA is TGTGCCTGGAGAGGGCCGAGCTCCTATAATTCACCCCTCCACTTT. This translates into CAWRGPSSYNSPLHF.

The V and J genes are TRBV15 and TRBJ1-2; TRBD1 agrees at 9 bases. The trim removed 6 bases at V and 0 bases at J, leaving 5 bases unmatched. This CDR3 region has 15 residues. Germline CDR1 reads LNHNV; CDR2 reads YYDKDF (reference sequence). The CDR3: CATRGTGSSNYGYTF. The CDR3 DNA sequence: TGTGCCACCAGAGGGACAGGGAGCTCTAACTATGGCTACACCTTC. Looking up the rest from reference TRBV15 and TRBJ1-2 gives the full variable domain: DAMVIQNPRYQVTQFGKPVTLSCSQTLNHNVMYWYQQKSSQAPKLLFHYYDKDFNNEADTPDNFQSRRPNTSFCFLDIRSPGLGDTAMYLCATRGTGSSNYGYTFGSGTRLTVV.

The chain combines TRBV19 with TRBJ2-1; the D call may be TRBD1 or TRBD2 (5 bases each). The CDR3 is made up of 14 amino acids. V gave up 5 bases and J gave up 7 bases, with 15 bases separating them. Germline V gene sequence: CDR1 LNHDA, CDR2 SQIVND (reference sequence). The CDR3 loop reads CASSWGSESNEQFF. The CDR3 nucleotides read TGTGCCAGTAGTTGGGGGAGCGAATCGAATGAGCAGTTCTTC.

The chain joins TRBV9 to TRBJ1-4; D gene uncertain. V shed 4 bases and J shed 7 bases, with 11 bases lying between them. This CDR3 has 13 amino acids. From germline, CDR1 is SGDLS and CDR2 YYNGEE. This chain's CDR3 is CASSPIGSEKLFF. In DNA form, the CDR3 reads TGTGCCAGCAGCCCGATCGGTAGTGAAAAACTGTTTTTT.

V is TRBV6-1 and J is TRBJ2-3; 7 bases line up with TRBD1. The CDR3 has 17 amino acids. The germline V gene has CDR1 MNHNS and CDR2 SASEGT. J gave up 2 bases and V 0 bases, and 8 bases lay outside the gene matches. The DNA of the CDR3 is TGTGCCAGCAGTGAAGCATATGGGACAGTCGACACAGATACGCAGTATTTT. Its protein is CASSEAYGTVDTDTQYF.

The chain couples TRBV18 to TRBJ2-7; D is possibly TRBD2 (5 bases). Trimming took 1 base from V and 5 from J, leaving 12 bases between them. The germline gives CDR1 KGHSH, CDR2 LQKENI. The CDR3 contains 14 residues. The CDR3 reads CASSPLVRVDEQYF. DNA of the CDR3: TGTGCCAGCTCACCACTTGTGAGGGTGGACGAGCAGTACTTC.

The sample holds a few counts of this clone. The chain recombines TRBV28 with TRBJ2-1; D could derive from TRBD1 or TRBD2 (5 bases each). The CDR3 is 13 residues long. Germline V gene data show CDR1 as MDHEN and CDR2 as SYDVKM. Trimming shortened V by 8 bases and J by 5 bases, and 13 bases separated the two germline ends. In nucleotides, the CDR3 is TGTGCCAGCCGGGACCACTTAGACAATGAGCAGTTCTTC. This encodes CASRDHLDNEQFF.